Following are 4 T cell receptor beta chains from one sample sequenced in a study of radiotherapy plus CTLA-4 blockade in lung cancer. The data were produced by immunoSEQ multiplex PCR, yet TCRdb's version contains in-frame clones alone and is incomplete. The repertoire holds about 48,000 clones, with approximately 86% as singletons. This specimen consisted of peripheral blood, obtained from a patient treated with radiotherapy plus ipilimumab. The origin of the receptors is a human donor with non-small cell lung cancer that progressed on radiotherapy plus ipilimumab. Some clones in this sample may be carry-over from other donors' samples.

Points on this clone: A junction boundary mismatches the germline segment, possibly from a read error. This chain joins TRBV9 and TRBJ2-3; TRBD2 aligns across 7 bases. From germline, CDR1 is SGDLS and CDR2 YYNGEE. CDR3 length equals 14 residues. In nucleotides, the CDR3 is TGTGCCGGCAGCGTCGGCGGGGGTACAGATACGCAGTATTTT. It yields the protein CAGSVGGGTDTQYF. Based on the CDR3 plus reference TRBV9 and TRBJ2-3, the full variable domain is DSGVTQTPKHLITATGQRVTLRCSPRSGDLSVYWYQQSLDQGLQFLIQYYNGEERAKGNILERFSAQQFPDLHSELNLSSLELGDSALYFCAGSVGGGTDTQYFGPGTRLTVL.

This chain links TRBV6-5 with TRBJ1-5; tentatively, D is TRBD1 (6 bases). From germline, CDR1 is MNHEY and CDR2 SVGAGI. V was shortened by 2 bases and J by 0 bases, with 8 bases between the two germline ends. The CDR3 runs to 15 residues. CDR3 DNA sequence: TGTGCCAGCAGTTACACACAGGGTAGCAATCAGCCCCAGCATTTT. This translates into CASSYTQGSNQPQHF.

The DNA of the CDR3 is TGTGCCAGCAGCGCGGCAGGGGGGAATGAAAAACTGTTTTTT. Translation: CASSAAGGNEKLFF. The chain joins TRBV7-9 to TRBJ1-4; TRBD1 aligns across 7 bases. Germline CDR1 and CDR2: SEHNR and FQNEAQ (reference sequence). Trimming removed 5 bases from V and 5 bases from J; junction bases left unmatched: 5. The CDR3 runs 14 residues.

The rearrangement joins TRBV7-2 to TRBJ2-1; D not resolved. V was clipped by 1 base and J by 4 bases, with 8 bases between them. The CDR3 has 14 residues. Germline V CDR1 and CDR2: SGHTA, FQGNSA. The CDR3 region is CASSLESYYNEQFF. The CDR3 DNA sequence: TGTGCCAGCAGCTTAGAGAGCTATTACAATGAGCAGTTCTTC.